The sequence of this T cell receptor (beta chain) was determined in a study of T cells in Graves' hyperthyroidism and ophthalmopathy. Looked up from germline, CDR1 is LNHDA and CDR2 is SQIVND (reference sequence). V was clipped by 8 bases and J by 1 base, with 14 bases between them. This CDR3 region has 14 residues. This clonotype was detected only a few times. TCR beta CDR3 sequences were amplified from RNA transcripts. Carried out on the TCR CDR3, a first-round RT-PCR used the HTBI primer set. Using its own MiXCR run on the multiplex PCR reads, TCRdb lists one record per CDR3 protein. The data show around 580,000 distinct CDR3 sequences, with approximately 16% seen just once and 18% held by the top ten.

Sequencing used blood. The chain is built from TRBV19 and TRBJ1-1; D call uncertain. The origin of this receptor is a young woman with Graves' hyperthyroidism. The DNA for the CDR3 is TGTGCCAGTGACACAAGACGGGGGAACACTGAAGCTTTCTTT. It is translated as CASDTRRGNTEAFF.